Listed here are 21 T cell receptor beta chains from one sample, sequenced in a study of cytomegalovirus exposure and HLA in healthy donors. Assay used: immunoSEQ multiplex PCR; TCRdb lists only in-frame clones, some missing. Altogether about 120,000 clones are present, around nine tenths being singletons, with the ten largest covering more than 1.5%. The sequenced material came from PBMCs. All receptors derive from a woman aged 18-35 years in good health and CMV-seronegative.

This sequence joins TRBV5-5 and TRBJ2-2; TRBD2 aligns across 12 bases. The CDR3 is made up of 16 amino acids. The ends lost 2 bases at V and 4 bases at J; junction bases unmatched: 3. In germline, CDR1 is SGHKS, CDR2 YYEKEE (reference sequence). CDR3 sequence reads: CASSFGLAGLTGELFF. The CDR3 bases are TGTGCCAGCAGCTTTGGACTAGCGGGACTCACCGGGGAGCTGTTTTTT.

V usage is TRBV28 and J usage is TRBJ1-4; D remains ambiguous. The CDR3 totals 17 residues. The germline V gene encodes CDR1 MDHEN and CDR2 SYDVKM. The V gene lost 4 bases and the J gene lost 4 bases, with 19 bases spanning the gap. The CDR3 nucleotides read TGTGCCAGCAGTTCCCGGGCGAGGGCCGACGGTAATGAAAAACTGTTTTTT. The encoded protein is CASSSRARADGNEKLFF.

The chain links TRBV6-1 to TRBJ2-7; 8 bases line up with TRBD1. Losses at the gene ends were 6 bases for V and 4 bases for J; bases not matched to a gene: 5. The germline gives CDR1 MNHNS, CDR2 SASEGT. CDR3 size: 13 residues. The CDR3 bases are TGTGCCAGCAGCGACCAGGGGGCTTACGAGCAGTACTTC. Amino acids: CASSDQGAYEQYF.

The genes are TRBV6-5 and TRBJ2-7, with 15 bases that match TRBD2. The V segment lost 4 bases and the J segment 7 bases; nucleotides outside the gene matches: 8. Looked up from germline, CDR1 is MNHEY and CDR2 is SVGAGI. CDR3 length: 16 residues. The CDR3: CASSSGLAGGVTEQYF. The CDR3 DNA sequence: TGTGCCAGCAGTTCCGGACTAGCGGGAGGGGTCACGGAGCAGTACTTC.

V and J are TRBV27 and TRBJ2-3, with 9 bases matching TRBD1. V lost 6 bases and J lost 8; bases outside the gene matches: 15. CDR3 length: 16 residues. Per germline, CDR1 MNHEY and CDR2 SMNVEV (reference sequence). The CDR3 nucleotides are TGTGCCAGCAGGCCCGCTGCGGACAGGGGTCGGGCTACGCAGTATTTT. Translating gives CASRPAADRGRATQYF.

The chain uses TRBV11-3 and TRBJ1-2, with D tentatively TRBD1 (6 bases). CDR1 is SGHNT and CDR2 is YENEEA in the germline V gene. The CDR3 spans 14 residues. The V end was cut by 5 bases, the J end by 4 bases, with 14 bases between. The CDR3, as DNA: TGTGCCAGCAGCCCCGGTACAGGGCTCTATGGCTACACCTTC. This translates into CASSPGTGLYGYTF. Supplemented by reference TRBV11-3 and TRBJ1-2, the full variable domain reads EAGVVQSPRYKIIEKKQPVAFWCNPISGHNTLYWYLQNLGQGPELLIRYENEEAVDDSQLPKDRFSAERLKGVDSTLKIQPAELGDSAVYLCASSPGTGLYGYTFGSGTRLTVV.

Note on this clone: Other DNA sequences in the same sample also yield this CDR3. The chain couples TRBV28 to TRBJ2-5; 10 bases are shared with TRBD1. Germline CDR1 is MDHEN and CDR2 is SYDVKM. J lost 4 bases, V lost 4 bases, and 3 bases had no gene match. The CDR3 covers 14 residues. The CDR3 loop reads CASSSTGGRETQYF. In DNA, the CDR3 is TGTGCCAGCAGTTCGACAGGGGGCCGAGAGACCCAGTACTTC.

The rearrangement uses TRBV7-6 and TRBJ2-3; 7 bases align to TRBD2. Germline CDR1 is SGHVS and CDR2 is FNYEAQ. The CDR3 runs to 17 residues. Germline trimming cut 0 bases from V and 5 bases from J; bases unmatched to any gene: 11. CDR3 coding DNA: TGTGCCAGCAGCTTAGCCCCCACTAGCGCGTATAAAGATACGCAGTATTTT. This codes for CASSLAPTSAYKDTQYF.

CDR3 protein: CASSLTGGSWTGELFF. The CDR3 nucleotides are TGTGCCAGCAGCTTGACAGGGGGAAGTTGGACCGGGGAGCTGTTTTTT. The V gene is TRBV5-6, the J gene TRBJ2-2, with 8 bases fitting TRBD1. The CDR3 has 16 amino acids. Per germline, CDR1 SGHDT and CDR2 YYEEEE. Germline trimming cut 1 base from V and 5 bases from J; bases unmatched to any gene: 7.

This clone came up a few times. This sequence joins TRBV27 and TRBJ1-2; 8 bases are shared with TRBD1. CDR1 and CDR2 from the germline V gene are MNHEY and SMNVEV (reference sequence). The CDR3 runs 17 residues. With 4 bases clipped from V and 1 base from J, the junction kept 11 bases outside the gene matches. The CDR3 nucleotides are TGTGCCAGCAGTTCAACACTATGGACAGGGTTTAACTATGGCTACACCTTC. Translation gives CASSSTLWTGFNYGYTF.

The chain recombines TRBV15 with TRBJ2-3; D remains unclear. CDR1 is LNHNV and CDR2 is YYDKDF in the germline V gene (reference sequence). V lost 5 bases and J lost 6, with 18 bases in between. This CDR3 comprises 15 residues. The CDR3 region has the DNA TGTGCCACCAGCTCCTTGACCTCTCTCGGGGATACGCAGTATTTT. Its protein product is CATSSLTSLGDTQYF.

This sequence joins TRBV18 and TRBJ2-3, with D maybe TRBD2 (6 bases). Germline values: CDR1 KGHSH, CDR2 LQKENI. CDR3 size: 13 residues. V shed 3 bases and J shed 5 bases, with 9 bases lying between them. CDR3 DNA sequence: TGTGCCAGCTCACCCGCCGGGGGAGATACGCAGTATTTT. Translating gives CASSPAGGDTQYF.

CDR3 DNA: TGTGCCAGCAGCCGACTAGCGGGAGAAGCAGCCTACGAGCAGTACTTC. This translates into CASSRLAGEAAYEQYF. V usage is TRBV7-6 and J usage is TRBJ2-7; 12 bases map to TRBD2. Germline loops: CDR1 SGHVS, CDR2 FNYEAQ. V lost 5 bases and J lost 2; bases outside the gene matches: 7. There are 16 residues in the CDR3.

V gene TRBV5-1 combines with J gene TRBJ2-3, with 8 nucleotides matching TRBD2. V was pared by 2 bases and J by 3 bases, with 8 bases of the junction left unmatched. The germline gives CDR1 SGHRS, CDR2 YFSETQ. CDR3 length equals 16 residues. CDR3 nucleotide sequence: TGCGCCAGCAGCTTCGGGTCTAGCGGGCAAACAGATACGCAGTATTTT. Its protein is CASSFGSSGQTDTQYF.

The rearrangement joins TRBV28 to TRBJ2-3; 8 bases align to TRBD1. V trimming: 6 bases; J trimming: 6 bases; junction bases outside the gene matches: 11. CDR3 length equals 15 residues. The V gene's germline CDR1 is MDHEN and CDR2 SYDVKM. CDR3 residues: CASRLTGDLGDTQYF. CDR3 in DNA: TGTGCCAGCAGGCTGACAGGGGATCTTGGGGATACGCAGTATTTT.

Written as DNA, the CDR3 is TGTGCCAGCAGCTTCAGGGAGGGCTATGGCTACACCTTC. Encoded protein: CASSFREGYGYTF. The rearrangement uses TRBV11-3 and TRBJ1-2, with a possible D match to TRBD1 (5 bases). Between the trimmed V and J ends, which lost 3 bases and 4 bases, there was a span of 9 bases. The CDR3 has 13 amino acids. CDR1 SGHNT and CDR2 YENEEA come from the germline V gene.

The rearrangement links TRBV5-6 to TRBJ2-3, with D perhaps matching TRBD1 (5 bases). CDR1 is SGHDT and CDR2 is YYEEEE in the germline V gene. The CDR3 has 14 amino acids. V lost 4 bases, J lost 6 bases, and 15 bases lay in between. CDR3 DNA: TGTGCCAGCAGCACCGGACCCTCAGGGGATACGCAGTATTTT. Protein: CASSTGPSGDTQYF.

V usage is TRBV11-3 and J usage is TRBJ1-1; tentative D call: TRBD1 (5 bases). The CDR3 sequence is 13 residues long. Germline V CDR1 and CDR2: SGHNT, YENEEA. Between the trimmed V and J ends, which lost 5 bases and 4 bases, there was a span of 11 bases. The CDR3 loop reads CASSPGWATEAFF. CDR3 DNA: TGTGCCAGCAGCCCAGGGTGGGCCACTGAAGCTTTCTTT.

DNA of the CDR3: TGTGCCTGGAGTGTAGGAGTCTATAGCAATCAGCCCCAGCATTTT. Encoded protein: CAWSVGVYSNQPQHF. The V and J genes are TRBV30 and TRBJ1-5, with D uncertain. The V end was cut by 0 bases, the J end by 0 bases, with 9 bases between. The CDR3 is 15 amino acids. Germline loops: CDR1 GTSNPN, CDR2 SVGIG (reference sequence).

This chain joins TRBV6-6 and TRBJ2-3, with 14 bases matching TRBD2. This CDR3 contains 16 residues. V lost 6 bases, J lost 4 bases, and 6 bases stayed unmatched. Germline CDR1 MNHNY, CDR2 SVGAGI (reference sequence). CDR3 amino acids: CASRTGTSGRPDTQYF. The CDR3 DNA sequence: TGTGCCAGCAGGACCGGGACTAGCGGGAGACCAGATACGCAGTATTTT.

The chain recombines TRBV20-1 with TRBJ2-5; no reliable D call. This CDR3 spans 11 amino acids. Germline assignment: CDR1 DFQATT and CDR2 SNEGSKA (reference sequence). The ends were cut back, 6 bases at V and 1 base at J, with 6 bases in the middle. The CDR3 protein is CSAHRQETQYF. CDR3 bases: TGCAGTGCACATCGCCAAGAGACCCAGTACTTC.